This entry lists 21 T cell receptor delta chains sequenced from one sample in a study of fetal and pediatric gammadelta thymocytes. TCRdb redid clone calling on the reads using CATT. The sample lists roughly 760 delta-chain clones, around a fifth occurring once. Fetal thymuses came from elective pregnancy terminations at about 14 to 22 weeks gestation. The sequenced material came from non-Vgamma9Vdelta2 gamma-delta T cells from the thymus. Stated subset: CD3+gammadeltaTCR+ thymocytes not co-expressing Vgamma9 and Vdelta2. The receptor source for this set is a human fetus.

This clone is large in the sample. The chain has TRDV2 and TRDJ3; D is undetermined. Deletions cut 0 bases from V and 0 bases from J, with 5 bases between. The CDR3 consists of 16 residues. CDR1 is GEAIGNYY, CDR2 EKD, per germline. CDR3 sequence (DNA): TGTGCCTGTGACACCAGGAGCTCCTGGGACACCCGACAGATGTTTTTC. Translated: CACDTRSSWDTRQMFF.

Details on this clone: A single base is all that separates this from a far larger clone, so a read error is likely. There is no J gene call, but TRDV2 is given as the V gene; the table's D call of TRDD3 was not tested on the DNA. There are 17 residues in the CDR3. Per the germline V gene, CDR1 is GEAIGNYY and CDR2 is EKD. CDR3 residues: CACDTGGYSWDTRQLFF. The DNA of the CDR3 is TGTGCCTGTGACACTGGGGGATACTCCTGGGACACCCGACAGTTGTTTTTC.

This clone is termed large. The V gene is TRDV2, the J gene TRDJ1; 8 nucleotides match TRDD3. The germline V gene encodes CDR1 GEAIGNYY and CDR2 EKD. This CDR3 comprises 14 residues. Trimming at V came to 0 bases and at J to 1 base, leaving 0 bases not matched to a gene. CDR3 coding DNA: TGTGCCTGTGACACCGGGATACGCACCGATAAACTCATCTTT. Residues: CACDTGIRTDKLIF.

By sample share, this clone is large. This rearrangement joins TRAV29/DV5 to TRDJ1, with TRDD3 identical over 10 bases. V trimming: 3 bases; J trimming: 0 bases; junction bases outside the gene matches: 5. Germline CDR1 reads NSMFDY; CDR2 reads ISSIKDK. The CDR3 is made up of 15 amino acids. Written as DNA, the CDR3 is TGTGCAGCAAAAAGTACTGGGGGATACACCGATAAACTCATCTTT. This codes for CAAKSTGGYTDKLIF.

By proportion, this clone is large. The identical CDR3 is also encoded by other nucleotide sequences in the sample. The chain joins TRAV38-2/DV8 to TRDJ3; 7 bases match TRDD3. The CDR3 is 18 residues long. CDR1 is TSESDYY, CDR2 QEAYKQQN, per germline. Trimming removed 0 bases from V and 0 bases from J; junction bases left unmatched: 3. The CDR3 sequence is CAYRSAGGSSWDTRQMFF. CDR3 DNA sequence: TGTGCTTATAGGAGCGCTGGGGGGAGCTCCTGGGACACCCGACAGATGTTTTTC. Full variable domain (rest looked up from reference TRAV38-2/DV8 and TRDJ3): AQTVTQSQPEMSVQEAETVTLSCTYDTSESDYYLFWYKQPPSRQMILVIRQEAYKQQNATENRFSVNFQKAAKSFSLKISDSQLGDAAMYFCAYRSAGGSSWDTRQMFFGTGIKLFVEP.

In this sample, this clone is large. The chain combines TRDV1 with TRDJ3, with 11 nucleotides matching TRDD3. The trim removed 1 base at V and 0 bases at J, leaving 8 bases unmatched. The CDR3 runs 21 residues. Germline-derived CDR1 and CDR2 are TSWWSYY and QGS. The CDR3 region has the DNA TGTGCTCTTGGGGAACCTTCCCGTACTGGGGGATACTCCTGGGACACCCGACAGATGTTTTTC. It specifies CALGEPSRTGGYSWDTRQMFF.

About this clone itself: A far larger clone differs by one base, so this is likely a read error. V gene TRDV2 combines with J gene TRDJ2; 9 positions match TRDD3. TCRdb offers no J gene call, so here the DNA was matched to germline to obtain one. This CDR3 is 15 amino acids long. V lost 1 base to trimming and J lost 3 bases; unmatched junction nucleotides: 2. In germline, CDR1 is GEAIGNYY, CDR2 EKD. The CDR3 DNA reads TGTGCCTGTGACACTGGGGGATATGTGACAGCACAACTCTTCTTT. This codes for CACDTGGYVTAQLFF.

This clone was observed a few times. This may be a read error, as it is one base from a much larger clone. The J gene is TRDJ2, the V gene TRDV2; 7 nucleotides match TRDD3. Germline V gene data show CDR1 as GEAIGNYY and CDR2 as EKD. The V gene end was trimmed by 2 bases and the J gene end by 2 bases; junction bases not matched to a gene: 4. This CDR3 comprises 15 residues. Here the CDR3 DNA reads TGTGCCTGTGACAGTACTGGGGAATTGACAGCACAACTCTTCTTT. This translates into CACDSTGELTAQLFF.

As regards this clone: A much larger clone lies one base from this, so it may be a read error. The rearrangement links TRDV2 to TRDJ3, with TRDD3 matching 7 bases. The CDR3 covers 18 residues. Germline-derived CDR1 and CDR2 are GEAIGNYY and EKD. In DNA, the CDR3 is TGTGCCTGTGACAAAAGGGATACCTCCTCCTGGGACAACCGACAGATGTTTTTC. It encodes CACDKRDTSSWDNRQMFF.

Regarding this clone: A far larger clone is one base from this, pointing to a likely read error. The J gene was recorded as TRDJ3; no V gene was called; the D call of TRDD3 is as the table states it, not checked on the DNA. The CDR3 has 16 residues. The CDR3 region is CAVGTGGSWDTRQMFF. CDR3 bases: TGTGCTGTGGGTACTGGGGGATCTTGGGACACCCGACAGATGTTTTTC.

As concerns this clone: This may come from a read error, since a much larger clone is one base off. The genes are TRDV2 and TRDJ2; 7 nucleotides align to TRDD3. The J gene was not available in TCRdb and was assigned here by matching the DNA to germline segments. This CDR3 has 15 amino acids. Germline loops: CDR1 GEAIGNYY, CDR2 EKD. The CDR3: CACDTGGALAAQLFF. CDR3 coding DNA: TGTGCCTGTGACACTGGGGGAGCTTTGGCAGCACAACTCTTCTTT.

As concerns this clone: It is unclear where the CDR3 begins or ends on the DNA, so no DNA is shown, and the CDR3 is as TCRdb lists it. No J gene was called, and the V gene is TRAV29/DV5; TRDD3, the table's D call, was not compared with the DNA. The V gene's germline CDR1 is NSMFDY and CDR2 ISSIKDK. Counting both end residues, the CDR3 totals 23 amino acids. The CDR3 protein is CSVLLCSKRPSGGYSWDTRQMFF.

This clone ranks as medium-sized. The chain combines TRDV3 with TRDJ2; D possibly corresponds to TRDD3 (5 bases). CDR1 is TVYSNPD, CDR2 GDNSRS, per germline (reference sequence). This CDR3 is built from 13 residues. Trimming cost V 0 bases and J 0 bases, with 5 bases left between them. Here the CDR3 reads CAFSWALTAQLFF. The CDR3 DNA reads as TGTGCCTTTAGCTGGGCTTTGACAGCACAACTCTTCTTT.

With regard to this clone: This probably arose from a read error, given a far larger clone one base away. The same CDR3 can be traced to other DNA sequences in this sample. This chain links TRDV3 with TRDJ1; 7 nucleotides match TRDD3. The CDR3 length is 12 residues. CDR1 is TVYSNPD and CDR2 is GDNSRS in the germline V gene (reference sequence). The CDR3 DNA is TGTGCCTTTAGGGGATACACAGATAAACTCATCTTT. Its protein product is CAFRGYTDKLIF.

The V and J genes are TRDV2 and TRDJ3; 9 bases agree with TRDD3. The J gene was not available in TCRdb and was assigned here by matching the DNA to germline segments. Germline CDR1 and CDR2: GEAIGNYY and EKD. CDR3 length: 18 amino acids. The V segment lost 5 bases and the J segment 0 bases; nucleotides outside the gene matches: 7. This CDR3 reads CACAPNWGSSWDTRQMFF. The DNA for the CDR3 is TGTGCCTGTGCCCCGAACTGGGGGAGCTCCTGGGACACCCGACAGATGTTTTTC.

This clone was recorded a few times. The chain is built from TRDV2 and TRDJ2; 13 nucleotides line up with TRDD3. Per the germline V gene, CDR1 is GEAIGNYY and CDR2 is EKD. This CDR3 is built from 18 residues. With 0 bases clipped from V and 0 bases from J, the junction kept 3 bases outside the gene matches. For the CDR3, the DNA is TGTGCCTGTGACACCGTACTGGGGGATACGACTTTGACAGCACAACTCTTCTTT. This encodes CACDTVLGDTTLTAQLFF.

This clone rates as large (0.1 to 1%). The chain employs TRDV1 and TRDJ2; TRDD3 matches 10 bases. This CDR3 is 18 amino acids long. Per germline, CDR1 TSWWSYY and CDR2 QGS. The J segment lost 1 base and the V segment lost 0 bases, leaving 5 bases of the junction unmatched. CDR3 coding DNA: TGTGCTCTTGGGGAACTTCCTACTGGGGGATTTTTGACAGCACAACTCTTCTTT. Its protein is CALGELPTGGFLTAQLFF.

With respect to this clone: Given a far larger clone just one base away, this is likely a sequencing read error. The chain combines TRDV1 with TRDJ1; 7 bases are a match to TRDD3. The CDR3 consists of 17 residues. Germline lookup yields CDR1 TSWWSYY and CDR2 QGS. V shed 5 bases, J shed 1 base, and the junction held 13 bases outside the gene matches. The CDR3 DNA reads as TGTGCTCTTGGGAAAAAAAAACGGTACTGGGGCACCGATAAACTCATCTTT. Amino acid sequence: CALGKKKRYWGTDKLIF.

This clone has a handful of counts. Given a far larger clone just one base away, this is likely a sequencing read error. This same CDR3 is encoded by further DNA sequences in the sample. V and J are TRDV3 and TRDJ3, with TRDD3 as a possible D gene (5 bases). The CDR3 runs 16 residues. CDR1 is TVYSNPD and CDR2 is GDNSRS in the germline V gene (reference sequence). Trimming took 1 base from V and 0 from J, leaving 10 bases between them. CDR3 coding DNA: TGTGCCTTTACTGGTGGATACTCCTGGGACACCCGACAGATGTTTTTC. Translation: CAFTGGYSWDTRQMFF.

In its sample, this clone is large (0.1 to 1%). This chain uses TRDV2 with TRDJ1, with D maybe TRDD3 (6 bases). Germline V gives CDR1 GEAIGNYY, CDR2 EKD. Trimming took 0 bases from V and 2 from J, leaving 6 bases between them. CDR3 length: 13 amino acids. The CDR3 here is CACDTGDTDKLIF. DNA for the CDR3: TGTGCCTGTGACACCGGGGATACCGATAAACTCATCTTT.

Remarks on this clone: This may arise from a read error, as a much more abundant clone is one base away. Other DNA sequences in the sample encode the same CDR3. The rearrangement links TRDV2 to TRDJ3; TRDD3 might be the D (6 bases). Germline V gene lookup returns CDR1 GEAIGNYY and CDR2 EKD. This CDR3 is built from 16 residues. For the CDR3, the DNA is TGTGCCTGTGACACCGGGGGAGCCTGGGACACCCGACAGATGTTTTTT. It encodes CACDTGGAWDTRQMFF.